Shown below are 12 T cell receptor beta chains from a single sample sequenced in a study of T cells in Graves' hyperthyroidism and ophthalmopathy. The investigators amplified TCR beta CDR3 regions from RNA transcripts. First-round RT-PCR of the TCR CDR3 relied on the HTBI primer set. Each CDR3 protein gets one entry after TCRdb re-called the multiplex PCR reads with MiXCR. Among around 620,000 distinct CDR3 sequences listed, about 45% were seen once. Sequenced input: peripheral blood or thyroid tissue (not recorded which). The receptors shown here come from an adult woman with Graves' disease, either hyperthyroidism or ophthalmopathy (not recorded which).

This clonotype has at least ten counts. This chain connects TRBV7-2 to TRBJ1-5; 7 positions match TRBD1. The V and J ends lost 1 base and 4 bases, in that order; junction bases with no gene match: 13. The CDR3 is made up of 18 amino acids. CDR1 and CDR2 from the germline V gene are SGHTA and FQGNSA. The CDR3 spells CASSLESLQAGGNQPQHF. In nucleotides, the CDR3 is TGTGCCAGCAGCTTAGAATCTTTACAAGCAGGGGGTAATCAGCCCCAGCATTTT.

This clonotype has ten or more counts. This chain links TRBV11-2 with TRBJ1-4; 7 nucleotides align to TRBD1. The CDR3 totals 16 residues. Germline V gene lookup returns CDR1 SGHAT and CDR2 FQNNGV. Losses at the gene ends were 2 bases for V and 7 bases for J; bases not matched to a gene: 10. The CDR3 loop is CASSLTMRQGGEKLFF. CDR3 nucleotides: TGTGCCAGCAGCTTAACGATGCGGCAGGGGGGTGAAAAACTGTTTTTT.

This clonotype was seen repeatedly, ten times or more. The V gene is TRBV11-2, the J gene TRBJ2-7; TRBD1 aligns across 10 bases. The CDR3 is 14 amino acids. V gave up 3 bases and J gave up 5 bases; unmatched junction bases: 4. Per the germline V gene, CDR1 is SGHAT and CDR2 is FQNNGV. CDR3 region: CASSLTGGLDEQYF. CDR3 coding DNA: TGTGCCAGCAGCTTGACAGGGGGCCTGGACGAGCAGTACTTC.

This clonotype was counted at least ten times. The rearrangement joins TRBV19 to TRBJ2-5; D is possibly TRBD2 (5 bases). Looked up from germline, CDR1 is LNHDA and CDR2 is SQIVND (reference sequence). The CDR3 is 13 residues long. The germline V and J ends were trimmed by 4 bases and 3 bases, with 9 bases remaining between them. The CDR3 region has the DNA TGTGCCAGTAGTAAGAGGGCGGAAGAGACCCAGTACTTC. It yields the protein CASSKRAEETQYF.

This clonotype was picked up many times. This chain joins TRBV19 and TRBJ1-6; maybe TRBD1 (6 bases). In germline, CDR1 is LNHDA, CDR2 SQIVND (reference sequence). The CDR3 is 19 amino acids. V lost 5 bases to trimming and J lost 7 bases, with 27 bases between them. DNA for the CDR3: TGTGCCAGTAGTCTAACCCGGACAGAAGGGGCTCCAGTAAATTCACCCCTCCACTTT. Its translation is CASSLTRTEGAPVNSPLHF.

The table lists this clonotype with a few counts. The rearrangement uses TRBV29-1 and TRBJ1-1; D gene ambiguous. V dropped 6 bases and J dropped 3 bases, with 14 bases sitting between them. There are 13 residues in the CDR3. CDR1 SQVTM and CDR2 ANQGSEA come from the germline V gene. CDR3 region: CSVNTAMDTEAFF. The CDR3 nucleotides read TGCAGCGTCAATACGGCAATGGACACTGAAGCTTTCTTT.

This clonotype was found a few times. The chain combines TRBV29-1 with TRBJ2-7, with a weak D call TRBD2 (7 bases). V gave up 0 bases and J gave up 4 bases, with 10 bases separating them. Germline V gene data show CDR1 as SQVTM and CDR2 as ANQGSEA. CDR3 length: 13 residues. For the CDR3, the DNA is TGCAGCGTTGAAGATGGGGGGGCGTACGAGCAGTACTTC. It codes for CSVEDGGAYEQYF.

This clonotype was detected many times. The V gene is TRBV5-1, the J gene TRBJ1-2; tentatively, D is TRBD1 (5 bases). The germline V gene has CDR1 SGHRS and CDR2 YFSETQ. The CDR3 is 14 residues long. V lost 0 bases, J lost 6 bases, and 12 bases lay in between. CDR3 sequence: CASSLAIGAHGYTF. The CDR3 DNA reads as TGCGCCAGCAGCTTGGCGATAGGGGCCCATGGCTACACCTTC. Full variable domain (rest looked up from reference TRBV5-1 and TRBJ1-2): KAGVTQTPRYLIKTRGQQVTLSCSPISGHRSVSWYQQTPGQGLQFLFEYFSETQRNKGNFPGRFSGRQFSNSRSEMNVSTLELGDSALYLCASSLAIGAHGYTFGSGTRLTVV.

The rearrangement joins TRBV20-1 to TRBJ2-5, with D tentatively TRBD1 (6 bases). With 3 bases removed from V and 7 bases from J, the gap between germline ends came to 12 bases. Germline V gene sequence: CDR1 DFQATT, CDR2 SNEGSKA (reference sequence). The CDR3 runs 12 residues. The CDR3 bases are TGCAGTGCTAGCACGATACAGGGGACCCAGTACTTC. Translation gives CSASTIQGTQYF.

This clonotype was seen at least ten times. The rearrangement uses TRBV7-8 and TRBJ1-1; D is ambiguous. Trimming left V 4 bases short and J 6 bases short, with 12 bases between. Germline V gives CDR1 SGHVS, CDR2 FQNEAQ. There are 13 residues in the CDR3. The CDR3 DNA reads TGTGCCAGCAGCTGGAGAAGGGATGCTGAAGCTTTCTTT. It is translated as CASSWRRDAEAFF.

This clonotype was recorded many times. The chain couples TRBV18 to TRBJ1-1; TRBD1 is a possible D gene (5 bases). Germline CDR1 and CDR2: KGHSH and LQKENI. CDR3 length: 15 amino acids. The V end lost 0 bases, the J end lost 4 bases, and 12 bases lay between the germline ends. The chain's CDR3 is CASSPPSKGLTEAFF. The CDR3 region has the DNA TGTGCCAGCTCACCACCCTCCAAGGGACTCACTGAAGCTTTCTTT.

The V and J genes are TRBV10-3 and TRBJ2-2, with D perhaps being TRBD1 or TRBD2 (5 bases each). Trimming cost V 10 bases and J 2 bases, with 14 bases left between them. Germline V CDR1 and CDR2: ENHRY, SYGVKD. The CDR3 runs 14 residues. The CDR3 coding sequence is TGTGCCACGTGGGGGAGATCCAACACCGGGGAGCTGTTTTTT. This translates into CATWGRSNTGELFF.